This record looks at one TCR beta chain sequence and its context. Germline V lookup: CDR1 MDHEN, CDR2 SYDVKM. This CDR3 has 15 amino acids. The V gene lost 3 bases and the J gene lost 2 bases, with 8 bases spanning the gap. The data stem from a study of cytomegalovirus exposure and HLA in healthy donors. The PCR used 60 Vbeta and 13 Jbeta primers. Sequenced by immunoSEQ multiplex PCR; TCRdb stores in-frame clones only, minus some. The repertoire includes about 120,000 clones, more than 65% of them detected once, and roughly 5.8% sits in the top ten. The chain has TRBV28 and TRBJ1-6; D gene uncertain. The TCR comes from a man between 18 and 35 years old in good health and CMV-seropositive. The source material was PBMCs. DNA for the CDR3: TGTGCCAGCAGTTTGGGCGGGGCCTATAATTCACCCCTCCACTTT. Translating gives CASSLGGAYNSPLHF.